Listed below are T cell receptor beta chains from one sample, sequenced in a study of naive CD8 T cells in extremely preterm neonates. Sequencing used immunoSEQ multiplex PCR; TCRdb keeps in-frame clones, though not all of them. The table records about 7,000 clones, 98% of them present only once. Sample: naive CD8+ T cells from blood. These receptors all stem from a human donor in good health. The CDR3 runs from the conserved cysteine through the conserved F or W. D genes are given only for firm matches. Clone size, where shown, is once, few, many, or a class for clones that have expanded.

J gene,V gene,D gene,clone size,CDR3 DNA,CDR3 protein
TRBJ2-7,TRBV28,TRBD1,.,TGTGCCAGCAGTTTACACAGGGGGCTCTACGAGCAGTACTTC,CASSLHRGLYEQYF
TRBJ1-2,TRBV9,TRBD1,.,TGTGCCAGTTCTAAGATAGACAGGGAGTATGGCTACACCTTC,CASSKIDREYGYTF
TRBJ1-5,TRBV19,.,.,TGTGCCAGTAGTATACAGAGACAGCAGAATCAGCCCCAGCATTTT,CASSIQRQQNQPQHF
TRBJ2-1,TRBV4-1,TRBD2,.,TGCGCCAGCAGCCGCCTAGAGCGGGGGGGCTACAATGAGCAGTTCTTC,CASSRLERGGYNEQFF
TRBJ1-5,TRBV6-1,.,.,TGTGCCAGCACGAGCCTACCGATCAATCAGCCCCAGCATTTT,CASTSLPINQPQHF
TRBJ2-7,TRBV6-5,TRBD1,.,TGTGCCAGCAGGACGGACAGGACCTACGAGCAGTACTTC,CASRTDRTYEQYF
TRBJ1-6,TRBV20-1,.,.,TGCAGTGCTAGAGAGGGCCCAGCCCTCCACTTT,CSAREGPALHF
TRBJ1-1,TRBV29-1,.,.,TGCAGCGTTGTGGAGGGTGAAGCTTTCTTT,CSVVEGEAFF
TRBJ2-7,TRBV30,.,.,TGTGCCTGGGGTGAAACAGGGAACGAGCAGTACTTC,CAWGETGNEQYF
TRBJ2-2,TRBV27,TRBD2,once,TGTGCCAGCAGTTTATTATTAGCGGGGTCACTTGGTAACACCGGGGAGCTGTTTTTT,CASSLLLAGSLGNTGELFF
TRBJ1-2,TRBV7-9,.,.,TGTGCCAGCAGCCCTCCGACCGCGGCAGCCTATGGCTACACCTTC,CASSPPTAAAYGYTF
TRBJ2-3,TRBV13,.,.,TGTGCCAGCAGCTTAGAAGCGGGCAGGAGAACAGATACGCAGTATTTT,CASSLEAGRRTDTQYF
TRBJ1-2,TRBV19,TRBD1,.,TGTGCCAGTAGCCCGGACAGGGTCTATGGCTACACCTTC,CASSPDRVYGYTF
TRBJ1-1,TRBV30,.,.,TGTGCCTGGAGTCACGGGAGGGGGAGCACTGAAGCTTTCTTT,CAWSHGRGSTEAFF
TRBJ2-1,TRBV19,.,.,TGTGCCAGCCGGACTGCTCGGGATCAGCCCAGGGGTTCATACAATGAGCAGTTCTTC,CASRTARDQPRGSYNEQFF
TRBJ2-7,TRBV7-2,.,once,TGTGCCAGCAGCGATATGGGCGCACGGGGTCTGGACGAGCAGTACTTC,CASSDMGARGLDEQYF
TRBJ2-5,TRBV5-6,.,.,TGTGCCAGCAGCTTGGCCCTCAGCCAAGAGACCCAGTACTTC,CASSLALSQETQYF
TRBJ2-2,TRBV30,TRBD1,once,TGTGCCTGGAGTGTATGGGTAACAGGGGGCACCGGGGAGCTGTTTTTT,CAWSVWVTGGTGELFF
TRBJ2-3,TRBV4-1,TRBD2,.,TGCGCCAGCAGCCCCGGCGGGGGATCGGATACGCAGTATTTT,CASSPGGGSDTQYF
TRBJ1-3,TRBV4-2,TRBD1,.,TGTGCCAGCAGCCAAGAGACAGGGCGGATTGGAAACACCATATATTTT,CASSQETGRIGNTIYF
TRBJ1-3,TRBV30,TRBD1,.,TGTGCCTGGAGTCCGGACAGGGTGTTTGGAAACACCATATATTTT,CAWSPDRVFGNTIYF
TRBJ1-4,TRBV7-9,TRBD1,once,TGTGCCAGCATCCAACAGGGACAGGGGCCGGGAAAACTGTTTTTT,CASIQQGQGPGKLFF
TRBJ1-4,TRBV15,.,.,TGTGCCACCAGCAGGCCAGGGCAATTGAATGAAAAACTGTTTTTT,CATSRPGQLNEKLFF
TRBJ2-6,TRBV27,TRBD1,once,TGTGCCAGCAGTTTCTACAGGGGTGTAAGCTCTGGGGCCAACGTCCTGACTTTC,CASSFYRGVSSGANVLTF
TRBJ2-1,TRBV5-4,TRBD2,.,TGTGCCAGCAGCTTCGGCCGGGGGGGCCTTGTCAATGAGCAGTTCTTC,CASSFGRGGLVNEQFF
TRBJ1-3,TRBV4-1,.,once,TGCGCCAGCAGCCAAGAAACCGGAGGTGGAAACACCATATATTTT,CASSQETGGGNTIYF
TRBJ2-7,TRBV7-8,.,.,TGTGCCAGCAGCGGTACCGGGTCGCATTACGAGCAGTACTTC,CASSGTGSHYEQYF
TRBJ1-1,TRBV6-4,TRBD1,.,TGTGCCAGCAGTGACTCCCGGGACAGGGGGAAGGACACTGAAGCTTTCTTT,CASSDSRDRGKDTEAFF
TRBJ1-5,TRBV6-1,TRBD1,.,TGTGCCAGCAGTGAATATCCCGGGACAGGGGATCGGCAGCCCCAGCATTTT,CASSEYPGTGDRQPQHF
TRBJ1-1,TRBV7-3,.,.,TGTGCCAGCAGCTTAACCCCTGGTGTCGGCACTGAAGCTTTCTTT,CASSLTPGVGTEAFF
TRBJ2-3,TRBV9,TRBD2,.,TGTGCCAGCAGCGTAGTACCTAGCGGGGCCACAGATACGCAGTATTTT,CASSVVPSGATDTQYF
TRBJ2-5,TRBV5-6,TRBD2,.,TGTGCCAGCAGCTTGAGAGCGGGGGAAGAGACCCAGTACTTC,CASSLRAGEETQYF
TRBJ2-7,TRBV2,TRBD2,.,TGTGCCAGCAGTGCGCTAGCGGGGGGGCCCGAGCAGTACTTC,CASSALAGGPEQYF
TRBJ2-1,TRBV7-2,.,.,TGTGCCAGCAGCTTAGTACTTAGCGGATCACACAATGAGCAGTTCTTC,CASSLVLSGSHNEQFF
TRBJ1-1,TRBV9,.,.,TGTGCCAGCAGCCCAGGGGCGGTAGACACTGAAGCTTTCTTT,CASSPGAVDTEAFF
TRBJ1-1,TRBV9,.,.,TGTGCCAGCAGCGTAGCCAGGGAGAACACTGAAGCTTTCTTT,CASSVARENTEAFF
TRBJ1-2,TRBV2,.,.,TGTGCCAGCAGTGACTACTATGGCTACACCTTC,CASSDYYGYTF
TRBJ1-1,TRBV15,.,.,TGTGCCACCAGCGGGGCCTTGAACACTGAAGCTTTCTTT,CATSGALNTEAFF
TRBJ2-1,TRBV19,TRBD2,.,TGTGCCAGTAGCTTGAGCGGGGGGGCCTTGAATGAGCAGTTCTTC,CASSLSGGALNEQFF
TRBJ1-6,TRBV30,TRBD1,.,TGTGCCTGGGAGGAGGGATATACCGGGACAGGGGATGGGGCCCTCCACTTT,CAWEEGYTGTGDGALHF
TRBJ1-2,TRBV21-1,.,.,TGTGCCGGGGGGGAGGGAAACTTC,CAGGEGNF
TRBJ1-1,TRBV7-2,.,.,TGTGCCAGCAGCTTAGCGCTAACAGAACGCACTGAAGCTTTCTTT,CASSLALTERTEAFF
TRBJ1-5,TRBV6-1,.,.,TGTGCCAGCACGGGATATAGCAATCAGCCCCAGCATTTT,CASTGYSNQPQHF
TRBJ2-1,TRBV7-7,TRBD2,.,TGTGCTAGCAGCTTAGGAGCGGGGGGGCCGAATGAGCAGTTCTTC,CASSLGAGGPNEQFF
TRBJ1-5,TRBV2,TRBD1,.,TGTGCCAGCAAAAATGGACAGGGAACGCATCAGCCCCAGCATTTT,CASKNGQGTHQPQHF